A selection of T cell receptor beta chains follows, all from one sample in a study of Ad26.COV2.S vaccination and SARS-CoV-2 variants. Measured with immunoSEQ multiplex PCR; TCRdb has only the in-frame clones, and not every one. The sample has 200,000 to 250,000 clones; 88% are singletons. This sample comprised peripheral blood, obtained in a trial of Ad26.COV2.S vaccine versus placebo. These receptors were collected from a person aged 18-65 years who received the Ad26.COV2.S COVID-19 vaccine or a placebo. Each CDR3 is given with its conserved first and last residue. A D gene is named only where the DNA matches it firmly. The listing skips clone size in some rows; elsewhere it reads once, few, many or a size class.

clone_size: once; j_call: TRBJ2-7; cdr3_length: 13; v_call: TRBV7-6; d_call: -; cdr3_nt: TGTGCCAGCAGCCGCCGCTTCTCCTACGAGCAGTACTTC; cdr3_aa: CASSRRFSYEQYF
clone_size: few; j_call: TRBJ2-2; cdr3_length: 12; v_call: TRBV2; d_call: -; cdr3_nt: TGTGCCAGCCGGAAGGAGGCCGGGGAGCTGTTTTTT; cdr3_aa: CASRKEAGELFF
clone_size: -; j_call: TRBJ2-5; cdr3_length: 15; v_call: TRBV4-1; d_call: TRBD2; cdr3_nt: TGCGCCAGCAGCCAGGGAGCGGGGATCCAAGAGACCCAGTACTTC; cdr3_aa: CASSQGAGIQETQYF
clone_size: -; j_call: TRBJ2-2; cdr3_length: 15; v_call: TRBV28; d_call: -; cdr3_nt: TGTGCCAGCAGACTCCAAGGCCCGAACACCGGGGAGCTGTTTTTT; cdr3_aa: CASRLQGPNTGELFF
clone_size: -; j_call: TRBJ2-7; cdr3_length: 14; v_call: TRBV27; d_call: TRBD1; cdr3_nt: TGTGCCAGCAGTTTCCTCGGACAGGGATACGAGCAGTACTTC; cdr3_aa: CASSFLGQGYEQYF
clone_size: -; j_call: TRBJ1-3; cdr3_length: 15; v_call: TRBV13; d_call: -; cdr3_nt: TGTGCCAGCAGCTCCCTGGGGGGGAACGGGGACACCATATATTTT; cdr3_aa: CASSSLGGNGDTIYF
clone_size: -; j_call: TRBJ1-5; cdr3_length: 14; v_call: TRBV7-8; d_call: -; cdr3_nt: TGTGCCAGCAGCTCTGGGGGAATTGATCAGCCCCAGCATTTT; cdr3_aa: CASSSGGIDQPQHF
clone_size: -; j_call: TRBJ2-7; cdr3_length: 14; v_call: TRBV19; d_call: TRBD2; cdr3_nt: TGTGCCAGTAGTTTGGGACTAGAACCCCACGAGCAGTACTTC; cdr3_aa: CASSLGLEPHEQYF
clone_size: -; j_call: TRBJ1-4; cdr3_length: 13; v_call: TRBV28; d_call: -; cdr3_nt: TGTGCCACCTGGGAGGGGGCTAATGAAAAACTGTTTTTT; cdr3_aa: CATWEGANEKLFF
clone_size: -; j_call: TRBJ2-5; cdr3_length: 13; v_call: TRBV7-2; d_call: -; cdr3_nt: TGTGCCAGCAGCTTAACGGTACAAGAGACCCAGTACTTC; cdr3_aa: CASSLTVQETQYF
clone_size: -; j_call: TRBJ1-1; cdr3_length: 14; v_call: TRBV6-6; d_call: -; cdr3_nt: TGTGCCAGCAGTTACTCCCAGGGAGGCACTGAAGCTTTCTTT; cdr3_aa: CASSYSQGGTEAFF
clone_size: -; j_call: TRBJ2-3; cdr3_length: 19; v_call: TRBV18; d_call: TRBD1; cdr3_nt: TGTGCCAGCTCACCATACCGGGACAGGGGCCTTAACTACACAGATACGCAGTATTTT; cdr3_aa: CASSPYRDRGLNYTDTQYF
clone_size: -; j_call: TRBJ1-2; cdr3_length: 13; v_call: TRBV28; d_call: TRBD1; cdr3_nt: TGTGCCAGCAGTTCCTTGCGACAGGGCGGCTACACCTTC; cdr3_aa: CASSSLRQGGYTF
clone_size: -; j_call: TRBJ2-3; cdr3_length: 17; v_call: TRBV2; d_call: -; cdr3_nt: TGTGCCAGCAGTGATGGCGTTGACTATCGAAGGGGTGGTACGCAGTATTTT; cdr3_aa: CASSDGVDYRRGGTQYF
clone_size: -; j_call: TRBJ2-7; cdr3_length: 14; v_call: TRBV19; d_call: -; cdr3_nt: TGTGCCAGCGCTATCGGGACCAAAAACTACGAGCAGTACTTC; cdr3_aa: CASAIGTKNYEQYF
clone_size: -; j_call: TRBJ2-3; cdr3_length: 15; v_call: TRBV4-3; d_call: -; cdr3_nt: TGCGCCAGCAGCCGGGAGGGACAGGGCACAGATACGCAGTATTTT; cdr3_aa: CASSREGQGTDTQYF
clone_size: -; j_call: TRBJ2-1; cdr3_length: 17; v_call: TRBV10-2; d_call: TRBD2; cdr3_nt: TGCGCCAGCAGTGAGGGACTAGCGGGGGGCCGCTACAATGAGCAGTTCTTC; cdr3_aa: CASSEGLAGGRYNEQFF
clone_size: -; j_call: TRBJ1-2; cdr3_length: 17; v_call: TRBV5-5; d_call: -; cdr3_nt: TGTGCCAGCAGCTTGGAGTGGGGCAAAGCCAGAGCCTATGGCTACACCTTC; cdr3_aa: CASSLEWGKARAYGYTF
clone_size: -; j_call: TRBJ2-5; cdr3_length: 13; v_call: TRBV5-4; d_call: -; cdr3_nt: TGTGCCAGCAGCTTGTCCCTCAGCGAGACCCAGTACTTC; cdr3_aa: CASSLSLSETQYF
clone_size: -; j_call: TRBJ2-6; cdr3_length: 19; v_call: TRBV10-2; d_call: -; cdr3_nt: TGCGCCAGCACCCCTGGGCAGGGAATGATTAGCTCTGGGGCCAACGTCCTGACTTTC; cdr3_aa: CASTPGQGMISSGANVLTF
clone_size: once; j_call: TRBJ2-2; cdr3_length: 16; v_call: TRBV3-1/TRBV3-2; d_call: TRBD2; cdr3_nt: TGTGCCAGCAGTCTGGGACTAGCGGGAATCACCGGGGAGCTGTTTTTT; cdr3_aa: CASSLGLAGITGELFF
clone_size: -; j_call: TRBJ2-5; cdr3_length: 15; v_call: TRBV6-6; d_call: -; cdr3_nt: TGTGCCAGCCGGCGTTCGGGCAGGGGAGGGGAGACCCAGTACTTC; cdr3_aa: CASRRSGRGGETQYF
clone_size: -; j_call: TRBJ1-1; cdr3_length: 14; v_call: TRBV7-8; d_call: -; cdr3_nt: TGTGCCAGCAGCTTAGCGTTCGACGGGACTGAAGCTTTCTTT; cdr3_aa: CASSLAFDGTEAFF
clone_size: -; j_call: TRBJ1-3; cdr3_length: 14; v_call: TRBV19; d_call: TRBD1; cdr3_nt: TGTGCCAGCCGAGGACAGGGTGGTGGAAACACCATATATTTT; cdr3_aa: CASRGQGGGNTIYF
clone_size: -; j_call: TRBJ2-3; cdr3_length: 17; v_call: TRBV28; d_call: -; cdr3_nt: TGTGCCAGCAGAAGTACGACAGAAACCTTTCGCACAGATACGCAGTATTTT; cdr3_aa: CASRSTTETFRTDTQYF
clone_size: -; j_call: TRBJ1-2; cdr3_length: 18; v_call: TRBV9; d_call: TRBD1; cdr3_nt: TGTGCCAGCAGCGAGGGGGGGACAGGCAGACCCGGCAACTATGGCTACACCTTC; cdr3_aa: CASSEGGTGRPGNYGYTF